The T cell receptor beta chain described here comes from a study of cytomegalovirus exposure and HLA in healthy donors. The study's findings and limits: Most of the TCR beta V segments (in an earlier analysis) were productive either about 87% or about 30% of the time. The classifier reportedly diagnosed cytomegalovirus status with high specificity and sensitivity.

Comments on this clone: The antigen remains unidentified.

The CDR3 is made up of 14 amino acids. Germline loops: CDR1 MDHEN, CDR2 SYDVKM. Trimming pared 5 bases from V and 0 bases from J, leaving 10 bases between. Primers: 60 Vbeta forward and 13 Jbeta reverse. The assay was immunoSEQ multiplex PCR, and TCRdb's table has in-frame clones only and misses some. This table has roughly 150,000 clones, 70% to 90% appearing once. The V call is TRBV28, the J call TRBJ1-1; D perhaps matches TRBD1 (6 bases). The source material was PBMCs. The source is a woman aged 18-29 years in good health and CMV-seronegative. The chain's CDR3 is CASSRTALNTEAFF. For the CDR3, the DNA is TGTGCCAGCAGTCGGACAGCGTTGAACACTGAAGCTTTCTTT.